The rows below give T cell receptor beta chains drawn from one sample of a study of sequential checkpoint blockade in melanoma. Generated by immunoSEQ multiplex PCR, the TCRdb table keeps only in-frame clones and is missing some. The sample carries under 20,000 clones, around 83% recorded once. The material sequenced was CD8+ T cells sorted from blood (inferred from file names), taken from a patient given nivolumab and ipilimumab in sequence. These receptors originate from a human donor with melanoma. Each CDR3 is given with its conserved first and last residue. Each record gives: CDR3 protein, CDR3 DNA, clone size, J gene, V gene, D gene. D genes are given only for firm matches. Clone size, where shown, is once, few, many, or a class for clones that have expanded.

CDR3aa: CASSGDRENEQFF
CDR3nt: TGCGCCAGCAGTGGAGACAGGGAAAATGAGCAGTTCTTC
abundance: -
j_gene: TRBJ2-1
v_gene: TRBV4-1
d_gene: TRBD1

CDR3aa: CASSRTSGAHNEQFF
CDR3nt: TGTGCCAGCAGCAGAACTAGCGGGGCCCACAATGAGCAGTTCTTC
abundance: -
j_gene: TRBJ2-1
v_gene: TRBV7-9
d_gene: TRBD2

CDR3aa: CASSMTSGSYNEQFF
CDR3nt: TGTGCCAGTAGTATGACTAGCGGGAGCTACAATGAGCAGTTCTTC
abundance: -
j_gene: TRBJ2-1
v_gene: TRBV19
d_gene: TRBD2

CDR3aa: CASSLTGNNYNEQFF
CDR3nt: TGTGCCAGCAGTTTGACAGGGAACAACTACAATGAGCAGTTCTTC
abundance: -
j_gene: TRBJ2-1
v_gene: TRBV27
d_gene: TRBD1

CDR3aa: CASSHRSDLPYEQYF
CDR3nt: TGTGCCAGTAGCCACCGTTCGGACTTGCCCTACGAGCAGTACTTC
abundance: -
j_gene: TRBJ2-7
v_gene: TRBV19
d_gene: -

CDR3aa: CASGLTPDRGMDGYTF
CDR3nt: TGTGCTAGTGGTTTGACCCCGGACAGGGGAATGGATGGCTACACCTTC
abundance: -
j_gene: TRBJ1-2
v_gene: TRBV12-5
d_gene: TRBD1

CDR3aa: CASSPGTGDGNQPQHF
CDR3nt: TGTGCCAGCAGCCCAGGGACAGGGGATGGAAATCAGCCCCAGCATTTT
abundance: -
j_gene: TRBJ1-5
v_gene: TRBV7-9
d_gene: TRBD1

CDR3aa: CASSYSWETQETQYF
CDR3nt: TGTGCCAGCAGTTACTCTTGGGAGACTCAAGAGACCCAGTACTTC
abundance: -
j_gene: TRBJ2-5
v_gene: TRBV6-5
d_gene: -

CDR3aa: CASIKTTGRNYGYTF
CDR3nt: TGTGCCAGCATTAAAACGACAGGGAGAAACTATGGCTACACCTTC
abundance: few
j_gene: TRBJ1-2
v_gene: TRBV19
d_gene: TRBD1

CDR3aa: CTSSQVATREGQYEQYF
CDR3nt: TGCACCAGCAGCCAAGTAGCGACGCGGGAGGGCCAGTACGAGCAGTACTTC
abundance: once
j_gene: TRBJ2-7
v_gene: TRBV1
d_gene: -